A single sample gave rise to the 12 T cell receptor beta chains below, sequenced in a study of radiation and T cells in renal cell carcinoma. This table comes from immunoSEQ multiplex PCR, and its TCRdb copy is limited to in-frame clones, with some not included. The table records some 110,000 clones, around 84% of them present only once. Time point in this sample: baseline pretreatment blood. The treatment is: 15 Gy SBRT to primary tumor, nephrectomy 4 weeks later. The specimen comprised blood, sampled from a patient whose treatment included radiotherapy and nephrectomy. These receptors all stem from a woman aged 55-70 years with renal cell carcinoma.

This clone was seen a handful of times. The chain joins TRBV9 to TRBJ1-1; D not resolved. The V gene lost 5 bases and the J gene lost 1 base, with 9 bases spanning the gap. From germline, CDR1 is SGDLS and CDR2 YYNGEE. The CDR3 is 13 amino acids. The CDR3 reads CASRALSNTEAFF. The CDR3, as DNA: TGTGCCAGCAGAGCCCTATCGAACACTGAAGCTTTCTTT. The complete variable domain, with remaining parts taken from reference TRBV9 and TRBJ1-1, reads DSGVTQTPKHLITATGQRVTLRCSPRSGDLSVYWYQQSLDQGLQFLIQYYNGEERAKGNILERFSAQQFPDLHSELNLSSLELGDSALYFCASRALSNTEAFFGQGTRLTVV.

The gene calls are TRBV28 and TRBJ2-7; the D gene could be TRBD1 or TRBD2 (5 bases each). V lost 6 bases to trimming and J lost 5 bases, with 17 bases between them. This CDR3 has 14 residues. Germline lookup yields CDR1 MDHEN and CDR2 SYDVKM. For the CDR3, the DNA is TGTGCCAGCAGAGCCGGGGCCCACGGGGACGAGCAGTACTTC. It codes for CASRAGAHGDEQYF.

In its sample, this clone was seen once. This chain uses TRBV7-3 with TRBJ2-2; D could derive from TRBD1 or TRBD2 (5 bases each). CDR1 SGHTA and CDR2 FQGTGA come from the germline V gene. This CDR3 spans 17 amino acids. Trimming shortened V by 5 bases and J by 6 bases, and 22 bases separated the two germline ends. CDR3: CASSGQADRQKAGELFF. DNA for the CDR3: TGTGCCAGCAGCGGACAAGCGGACCGACAGAAGGCCGGGGAGCTGTTTTTT.

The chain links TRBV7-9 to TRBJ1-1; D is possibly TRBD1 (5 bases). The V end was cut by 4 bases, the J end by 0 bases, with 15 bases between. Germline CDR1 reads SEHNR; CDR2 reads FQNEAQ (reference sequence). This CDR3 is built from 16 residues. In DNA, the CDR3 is TGTGCCAGCAGCTCTGACAGCCGTCTTATGAACACTGAAGCTTTCTTT. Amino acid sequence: CASSSDSRLMNTEAFF.

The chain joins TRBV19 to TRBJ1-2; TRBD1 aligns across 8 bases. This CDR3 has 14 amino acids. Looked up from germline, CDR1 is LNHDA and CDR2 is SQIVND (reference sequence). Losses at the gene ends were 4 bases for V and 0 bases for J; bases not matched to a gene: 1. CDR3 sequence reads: CASSRTGSNYGYTF. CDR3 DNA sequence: TGTGCCAGTAGTAGGACAGGGTCTAACTATGGCTACACCTTC.

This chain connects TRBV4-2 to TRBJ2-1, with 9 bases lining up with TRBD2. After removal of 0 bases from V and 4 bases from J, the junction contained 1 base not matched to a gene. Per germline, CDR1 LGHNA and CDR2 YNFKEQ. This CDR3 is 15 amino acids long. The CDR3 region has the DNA TGTGCCAGCAGCCAAGATCTAGCGGGATACAATGAGCAGTTCTTC. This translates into CASSQDLAGYNEQFF.

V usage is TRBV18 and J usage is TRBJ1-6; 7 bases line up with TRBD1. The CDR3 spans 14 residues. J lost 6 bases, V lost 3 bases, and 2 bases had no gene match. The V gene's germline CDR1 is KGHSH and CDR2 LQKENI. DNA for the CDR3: TGTGCCAGCTCACCCGGGACAGCTAATTCACCCCTCCACTTT. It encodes CASSPGTANSPLHF. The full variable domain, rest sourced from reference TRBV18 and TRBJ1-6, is NAGVMQNPRHLVRRRGQEARLRCSPMKGHSHVYWYRQLPEEGLKFMVYLQKENIIDESGMPKERFSAEFPKEGPSILRIQQVVRGDSAAYFCASSPGTANSPLHFGNGTRLTVT.

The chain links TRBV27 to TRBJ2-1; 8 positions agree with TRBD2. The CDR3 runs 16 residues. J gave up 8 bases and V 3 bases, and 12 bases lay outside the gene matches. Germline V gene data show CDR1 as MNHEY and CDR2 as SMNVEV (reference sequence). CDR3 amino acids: CASSFQAGALRDEQFF. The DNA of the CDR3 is TGTGCCAGCAGTTTCCAAGCGGGAGCTCTTCGGGATGAGCAGTTCTTC.

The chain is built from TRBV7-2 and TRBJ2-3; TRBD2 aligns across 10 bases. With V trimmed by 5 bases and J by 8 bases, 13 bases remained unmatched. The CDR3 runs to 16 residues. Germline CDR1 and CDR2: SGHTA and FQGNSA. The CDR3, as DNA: TGTGCCAGCAGCCCTATGGGGACTAGCGTAGAAGTTACGCAGTATTTT. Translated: CASSPMGTSVEVTQYF.

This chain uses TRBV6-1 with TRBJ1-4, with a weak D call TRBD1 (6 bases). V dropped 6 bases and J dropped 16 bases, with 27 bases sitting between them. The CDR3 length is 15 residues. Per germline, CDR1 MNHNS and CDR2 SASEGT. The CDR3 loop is CASSGRTDTGGMTFF. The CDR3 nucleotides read TGTGCCAGCAGCGGCCGGACAGACACGGGGGGGATGACGTTTTTT.

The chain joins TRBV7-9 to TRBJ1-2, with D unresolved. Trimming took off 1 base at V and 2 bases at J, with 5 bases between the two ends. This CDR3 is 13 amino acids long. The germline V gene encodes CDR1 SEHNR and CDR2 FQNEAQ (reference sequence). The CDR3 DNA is TGTGCCAGCAGCTTAGGCGGGAACTATGGCTACACCTTC. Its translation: CASSLGGNYGYTF.

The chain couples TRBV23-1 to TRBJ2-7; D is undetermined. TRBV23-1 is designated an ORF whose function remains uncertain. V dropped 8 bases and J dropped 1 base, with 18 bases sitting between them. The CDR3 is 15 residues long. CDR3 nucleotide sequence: TGCGCCAGCGGACCTTCCCGGAACCTATCCTACGAGCAGTACTTC. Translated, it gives CASGPSRNLSYEQYF.